This T cell receptor beta chain originates from a study of cytomegalovirus exposure and HLA in healthy donors. PCR was performed using 60 Vbeta and 13 Jbeta primers. Data came from immunoSEQ multiplex PCR; TCRdb stores just in-frame clones and leaves some out. The table has fewer than 200,000 clones, about 72% seen once. V lost 0 bases to trimming and J lost 8 bases, with 13 bases between them. The length of the CDR3 is 14 residues. CDR1 LNHNV and CDR2 YYDKDF come from the germline V gene (reference sequence). V usage is TRBV15 and J usage is TRBJ1-2, with no clear D. The sequencing sample was made of PBMCs. The clonotype was recovered from a girl aged 5-17 years in good health and CMV-seronegative. CDR3 bases: TGTGCCACCAGCAGAGATCTACTGGCGGAAGGCTACACCTTC. Encoded protein: CATSRDLLAEGYTF.